This TCR beta chain originates from a study of OX40 agonist ivuxolimab in advanced cancers. About the study: An anti-OX40 (CD134) antibody with agonistic activity, ivuxolimab, was administered to patients. Among those enrolled, mean age was roughly 62 years (range about 23 to 85) and over 70% were male. Study-wide findings and caveats: The study observed clonal expansion of CD4+ and CD8+ blood T cells by week 6 at 0.1 to 3.0 mg/kg. The investigators did not determine what antigen specificity the expanded peripheral T cells had.

Repertoires were generated with immunoSEQ multiplex PCR, while TCRdb's copy carries only in-frame clones and drops some. This sample yields tens of thousands of clones, of which less than 90% are seen a single time; over 11% belongs to the top ten. V trimming: 4 bases; J trimming: 4 bases; junction bases outside the gene matches: 15. The V gene's germline CDR1 is SGHDT and CDR2 YYEEEE. The CDR3 length is 18 residues. On this clone itself: Antigen specificity is unknown.

This clonotype was sampled from an adult with an advanced solid tumor such as melanoma, head and neck, liver or kidney cancer. This chain connects TRBV5-6 to TRBJ2-1, with 9 bases identical to TRBD1. This material consisted of CD4+ or CD8+ T cells sorted from blood, taken in a trial of the OX40 agonist ivuxolimab. CDR3 sequence reads: CASSPLGDRGIQYNEQFF. The CDR3 DNA sequence: TGTGCCAGCAGCCCATTAGGCGACAGGGGGATCCAATACAATGAGCAGTTCTTC.